This T cell receptor (beta chain) derives from a study of T cells in Graves' hyperthyroidism and ophthalmopathy. Study in general: Initial diagnosis, before any treatment, was when peripheral blood was collected.

At least ten counts were recorded for this clonotype. The target antigen is unknown. With 4 bases clipped from V and 3 bases from J, the junction kept 1 base outside the gene matches. This CDR3 region has 13 residues. CDR1 is DFQATT, CDR2 SNEGSKA, per germline (reference sequence). The study included ophthalmopathy patients with Clinical Activity Score at least 3, NOSPECS grade at least 4 and duration under 3 months. PBMCs were sourced from approximately 9.3 ml fresh peripheral blood. The source material, RNA transcripts, was used to amplify TCR beta CDR3 regions. The HTBI primer set served for first-round RT-PCR of the TCR CDR3. MiXCR, applied by TCRdb to the multiplex PCR reads, yields one record per CDR3 protein. The data show about 600,000 distinct CDR3 sequences, more than 15% seen once. Overall study findings and caveats: Onset of ophthalmopathy came a median around 7.1 months after the model predicted it.

The chain joins TRBV20-1 to TRBJ2-7; 12 bases are shared with TRBD2. Sequenced sample: blood. This TCR derives from a woman in her forties with Graves' ophthalmopathy. CDR3 in amino acids: CSAKTSGSYEQYF. The CDR3 bases are TGCAGTGCTAAGACTAGCGGGAGCTACGAGCAGTACTTC.